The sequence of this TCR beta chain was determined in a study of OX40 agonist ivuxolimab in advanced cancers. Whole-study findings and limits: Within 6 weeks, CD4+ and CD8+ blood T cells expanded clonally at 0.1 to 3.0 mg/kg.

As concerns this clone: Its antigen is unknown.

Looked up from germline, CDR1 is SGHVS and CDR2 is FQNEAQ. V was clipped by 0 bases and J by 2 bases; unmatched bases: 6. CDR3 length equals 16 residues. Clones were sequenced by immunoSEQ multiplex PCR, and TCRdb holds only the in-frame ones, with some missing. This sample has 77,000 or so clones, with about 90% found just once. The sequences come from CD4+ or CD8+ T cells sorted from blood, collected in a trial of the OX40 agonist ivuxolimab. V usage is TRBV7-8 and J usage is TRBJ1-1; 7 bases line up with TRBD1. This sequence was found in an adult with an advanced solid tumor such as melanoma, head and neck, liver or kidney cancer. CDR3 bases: TGTGCCAGCAGCTTAGCCCGGACAGGATACAACACTGAAGCTTTCTTT. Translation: CASSLARTGYNTEAFF.